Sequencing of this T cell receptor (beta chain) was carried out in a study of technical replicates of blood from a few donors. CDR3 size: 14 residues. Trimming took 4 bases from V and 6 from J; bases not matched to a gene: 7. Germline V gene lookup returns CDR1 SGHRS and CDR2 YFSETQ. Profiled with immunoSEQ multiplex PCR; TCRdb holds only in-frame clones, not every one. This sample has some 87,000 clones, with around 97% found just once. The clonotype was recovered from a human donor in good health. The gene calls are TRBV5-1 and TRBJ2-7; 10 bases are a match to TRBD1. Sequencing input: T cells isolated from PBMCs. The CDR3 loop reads CASSGRQGAGEQYF. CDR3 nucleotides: TGCGCCAGCAGCGGAAGACAGGGGGCGGGCGAGCAGTACTTC.